The sequence of this T cell receptor beta chain was determined in a study of CD8+ T cells in alopecia areata. Sequencing relied on a cDNA template that was reverse transcribed from extracted RNA. The repertoire was sequenced with immunoSEQ multiplex PCR; TCRdb's copy has only in-frame clones and lacks some. The sample records around 190,000 clones, around three fifths being singletons. The J segment lost 8 bases and the V segment lost 5 bases, leaving 16 bases of the junction unmatched. The germline V gene encodes CDR1 SEHNR and CDR2 FQNEAQ (reference sequence). The CDR3 runs to 18 residues. This rearrangement joins TRBV7-9 to TRBJ2-4; 12 nucleotides align to TRBD2. The sample was CD8+ T cells sorted from blood. This TCR came from a human donor in good health. The CDR3 here is CASSPTRPALAGGDIQYF. Written as DNA, the CDR3 is TGTGCCAGCAGCCCAACCCGGCCCGCTCTAGCGGGGGGGGACATTCAGTACTTC.